The rows below give T cell receptor beta chains drawn from one sample of a study of cytomegalovirus exposure and HLA in healthy donors. Repertoires were generated with immunoSEQ multiplex PCR, while TCRdb's copy carries only in-frame clones and drops some. This table holds about 150,000 clones, approximately 68% found once. What was sequenced was PBMCs. The receptors shown here come from a man between 60 and 70 years old in good health and CMV-seronegative. CDR3s include the opening cysteine and the closing phenylalanine or tryptophan. The order of the fields is D gene, clone size, V gene, J gene, CDR3 DNA, CDR3 protein. A D gene is named only where the DNA matches it firmly. Some rows mark clone size as missing; the rest say once, few, many or name a class of expanded clone.

NA,once,TRBV29-1,TRBJ1-4,TGCAGCGTTACATTTGCAACTAATGAAAAACTGTTTTTT,CSVTFATNEKLFF
NA,few,TRBV5-1,TRBJ1-2,TGCGCCAGCAGACCGGGACTGGATAACTATGGCTACACCTTC,CASRPGLDNYGYTF
TRBD2,NA,TRBV7-6,TRBJ2-7,TGTGCCAGCAGCCGAGCGGGAGCTCAGTACGAGCAGTACTTC,CASSRAGAQYEQYF
NA,NA,TRBV27,TRBJ2-7,TGTGCCAGCAGTACACAGGGAGAGGTTAACTACGAGCAGTACTTC,CASSTQGEVNYEQYF
NA,NA,TRBV6-5,TRBJ2-3,TGTGCCAGCAGACCGGGAGCCACAGATACGCAGTATTTT,CASRPGATDTQYF
NA,NA,TRBV5-1,TRBJ2-7,TGCGCCAGCAGCTTGGATGGCGGGGGCAGCTCCTACGAGCAGTACTTC,CASSLDGGGSSYEQYF
TRBD2,NA,TRBV5-1,TRBJ2-5,TGCGCCAGCAGCTTTCTAGCGGGAGTACGGCCACAAGAGACCCAGTACTTC,CASSFLAGVRPQETQYF
NA,few,TRBV7-2,TRBJ1-2,TGTGCCAGCAGCTTCTCAGCTAACTATGGCTACACCTTC,CASSFSANYGYTF
NA,NA,TRBV19,TRBJ1-1,TGTGCCAGTAGTACAGTAAACAGGGCCTACACTGAAGCTTTCTTT,CASSTVNRAYTEAFF
NA,few,TRBV5-1,TRBJ1-1,TGCGCCAGCAGCTACGCCGGGACAATGAACACTGAAGCTTTCTTT,CASSYAGTMNTEAFF
TRBD2,NA,TRBV6-1,TRBJ2-1,TGTGCCAGCAGTGAAGAAGGTGGACTAGCGGGAGGGCCTTACAATGAGCAGTTCTTC,CASSEEGGLAGGPYNEQFF
TRBD1,NA,TRBV29-1,TRBJ1-2,TGCAGCGTTTCCCGAGAGGGGGCGAACTATGGCTACACCTTC,CSVSREGANYGYTF
TRBD2,NA,TRBV7-3,TRBJ2-3,TGTGCCAGCAGCTTAGGACTAGCAACAGATACGCAGTATTTT,CASSLGLATDTQYF
NA,NA,TRBV9,TRBJ1-6,TGTGCCAGCGGTAGGGGGGGAAGTGATAATTCACCCCTCCACTTT,CASGRGGSDNSPLHF
TRBD1,few,TRBV28,TRBJ1-1,TGTGCCAGCAGTCCTCCGGGACAGGGGATGAACACTGAAGCTTTCTTT,CASSPPGQGMNTEAFF
TRBD2,NA,TRBV19,TRBJ2-1,TGTGCCAGTAGTACAGCGGGAGGGGAATGGAATGAGCAGTTCTTC,CASSTAGGEWNEQFF
TRBD1,NA,TRBV4-1,TRBJ2-1,TGCGCCAGCAGCCGGGACAGGGCGGAGCAGTTCTTC,CASSRDRAEQFF
TRBD1,NA,TRBV19,TRBJ1-2,TGTGCCAGCAACAGACAGGGGGCAGTTGGCTACACCTTC,CASNRQGAVGYTF
TRBD1,NA,TRBV28,TRBJ2-7,TGTGCCACCCAGGGACGGGACAGGGGGCGGTACGAGCAGTACTTC,CATQGRDRGRYEQYF
NA,few,TRBV5-4,TRBJ1-2,TGTGCCAGCAGCCTCAGGGCCGTAAACTATGGCTACACCTTC,CASSLRAVNYGYTF
NA,NA,TRBV6-1,TRBJ2-2,TGTGCCAGCAGCCCGACAGAATCGAACACCGGGGAGCTGTTTTTT,CASSPTESNTGELFF
TRBD1,NA,TRBV2,TRBJ1-1,TGTGCCAGCAGTCCGGTGACAGGGTCCCACACTGAAGCTTTCTTT,CASSPVTGSHTEAFF
NA,NA,TRBV28,TRBJ1-2,TGTGCCAGCAGTAGACAGGTAACTGGCTACACCTTC,CASSRQVTGYTF
NA,NA,TRBV5-4,TRBJ2-7,TGTGCCAGCAGCCAATCGGCAGGTACGACCTACGAGCAGTACTTC,CASSQSAGTTYEQYF
TRBD1,NA,TRBV19,TRBJ2-5,TGTGCCAGTAGTATAAGAGGGGGCTTAGAGACCCAGTACTTC,CASSIRGGLETQYF
NA,NA,TRBV5-8,TRBJ2-3,TGTGCCAGCAGCTTGGGAGTGATTAGCACAGATACGCAGTATTTT,CASSLGVISTDTQYF
TRBD2,NA,TRBV19,TRBJ2-3,TGTGCCAGTAAGGCTAGCGGGGCAGATACGCAGTATTTT,CASKASGADTQYF
NA,NA,TRBV9,TRBJ2-3,TGTGCCAGCAGCGTTAGAGAGAATACGCAGTATTTT,CASSVRENTQYF
NA,NA,TRBV29-1,TRBJ2-2,TGCAGCGTCACACCGGGAGAGAGGACCGGGGAGCTGTTTTTT,CSVTPGERTGELFF
TRBD2,NA,TRBV4-3,TRBJ2-1,TGCGCCAGCAGCCAAGATTCGGGAAGAGGCCTAGCGGGGACCTACAATGAGCAGTTCTTC,CASSQDSGRGLAGTYNEQFF
TRBD1,NA,TRBV27,TRBJ2-7,TGTGCCAGCAGTTTTTCGGGGGACAGGAGTATGCAGTACTTC,CASSFSGDRSMQYF
TRBD1,NA,TRBV5-1,TRBJ1-2,TGCGCCAGCAGCGTCGGGACAGTCAATGGCTACACCTTC,CASSVGTVNGYTF
NA,NA,TRBV5-1,TRBJ1-6,TGCGCCAGCAGCTCGGAACACCCGGGAAGCTCCTATAATTCACCCCTCCACTTT,CASSSEHPGSSYNSPLHF
NA,NA,TRBV28,TRBJ1-4,TGTGCCAGCAGGAAGAGTGGAGGGGAAAAACTGTTTTTT,CASRKSGGEKLFF
NA,NA,TRBV29-1,TRBJ2-7,TGCAGCGTTGCCTTTTTAGTACAGCAGCCCTACGAGCAGTACTTC,CSVAFLVQQPYEQYF
NA,NA,TRBV5-4,TRBJ1-1,TGTGCCAGCAGCTTGGAAGGGGTTAGGAACACTGAAGCTTTCTTT,CASSLEGVRNTEAFF
TRBD1,few,TRBV6-1,TRBJ1-5,TGTGCCAGCAGTGGCCAAGCAGGGGGGACAGGGCAGCATTTT,CASSGQAGGTGQHF
TRBD1,few,TRBV7-3,TRBJ2-1,TGTGCCAGCAGCTCTACAGGGGACAATGAGCAGTTCTTC,CASSSTGDNEQFF
NA,NA,TRBV19,TRBJ1-1,TGTGCCAGTAGTATAGGGGGGGTGATGAACACTGAAGCTTTCTTT,CASSIGGVMNTEAFF
NA,NA,TRBV4-3,TRBJ1-2,TGCGCCAGCAGCCAGGGCCGCGGCTACACCTTC,CASSQGRGYTF
NA,NA,TRBV2,TRBJ1-2,TGTGCCAGCAGTTTCACAGGGTCCGGCTACACCTTC,CASSFTGSGYTF
TRBD1,NA,TRBV28,TRBJ2-2,TGTGCCAGCAGGACAGGGGGCAGGACCGGGGAGCTGTTTTTT,CASRTGGRTGELFF
TRBD1,NA,TRBV5-4,TRBJ1-3,TGTGCCAGCAGCTTGGCAGGGGGCAATGGAAACACCATATATTTT,CASSLAGGNGNTIYF
NA,once,TRBV7-9,TRBJ1-1,TGTGCCAGCAGCCCCTCGGGGGGGCCAGAAAAGTCGACTGAAGCTTTCTTT,CASSPSGGPEKSTEAFF
NA,NA,TRBV28,TRBJ2-7,TGTGCCAGCTTACTTTCGACAGGCCCCTACGAGCAGTACTTC,CASLLSTGPYEQYF
NA,NA,TRBV18,TRBJ1-2,TGTGCCAGCTCACCACCCTTGACAGTGAACTATGGCTACACCTTC,CASSPPLTVNYGYTF
NA,NA,TRBV5-1,TRBJ1-1,TGCGCCAGCAGCTTGGCCCCAGGGATGGACACTGAAGCTTTCTTT,CASSLAPGMDTEAFF
NA,few,TRBV7-6,TRBJ2-7,TGTGCCAGCAGCTCTGGCCCGATCTACGAGCAGTACTTC,CASSSGPIYEQYF
TRBD2,NA,TRBV5-1,TRBJ2-5,TGCGCCAGCAGCCCAACCACTCTAGCGGGAGTGGGGGAGACCCAGTACTTC,CASSPTTLAGVGETQYF
NA,NA,TRBV7-8,TRBJ2-7,TGTGCCAGCAGCTTATTTTCGGGTTCCGAGACAGACTCCTACGAGCAGTACTTC,CASSLFSGSETDSYEQYF
TRBD2,NA,TRBV29-1,TRBJ2-1,TGCAGCGTGGGACTAGCGGGAGGGCTTATAATATACAATGAGCAGTTCTTC,CSVGLAGGLIIYNEQFF
NA,NA,TRBV28,TRBJ1-5,TGTGCCAGCAGCCGCGATCCGAACCAGCCCCAGCATTTT,CASSRDPNQPQHF